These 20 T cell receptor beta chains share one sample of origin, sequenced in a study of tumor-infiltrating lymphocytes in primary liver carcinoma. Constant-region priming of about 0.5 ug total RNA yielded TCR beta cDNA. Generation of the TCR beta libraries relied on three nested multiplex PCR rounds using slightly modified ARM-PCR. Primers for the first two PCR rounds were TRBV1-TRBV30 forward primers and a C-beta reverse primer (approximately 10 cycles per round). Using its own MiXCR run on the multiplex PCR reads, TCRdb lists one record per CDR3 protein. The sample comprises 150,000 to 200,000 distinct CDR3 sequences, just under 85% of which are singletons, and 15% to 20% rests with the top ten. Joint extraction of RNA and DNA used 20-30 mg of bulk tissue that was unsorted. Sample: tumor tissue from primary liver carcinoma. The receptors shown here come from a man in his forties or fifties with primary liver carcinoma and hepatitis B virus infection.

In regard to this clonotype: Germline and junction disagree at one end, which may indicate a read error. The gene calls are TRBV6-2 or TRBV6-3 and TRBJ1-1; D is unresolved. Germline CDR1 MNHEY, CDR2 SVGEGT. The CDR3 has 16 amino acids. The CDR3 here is CASTIIWTSVVTEALF. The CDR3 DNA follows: TGTGCCAGTACTATAATCTGGACGAGTGTAGTCACTGAAGCTCTCTTT.

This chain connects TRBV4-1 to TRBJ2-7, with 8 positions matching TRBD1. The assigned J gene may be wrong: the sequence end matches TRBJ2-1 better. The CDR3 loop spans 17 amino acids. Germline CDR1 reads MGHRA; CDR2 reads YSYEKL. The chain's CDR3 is CASSRGGRQGLSYEQFF. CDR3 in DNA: TGCGCCAGCAGTCGAGGGGGACGACAGGGGCTCTCCTACGAGCAGTTCTTC.

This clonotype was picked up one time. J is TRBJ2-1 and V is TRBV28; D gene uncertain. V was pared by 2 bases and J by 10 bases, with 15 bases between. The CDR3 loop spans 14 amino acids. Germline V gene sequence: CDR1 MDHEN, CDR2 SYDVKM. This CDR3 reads CASSLTVPQEEQFF. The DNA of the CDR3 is TGTGCCAGCAGTTTAACCGTACCCCAGGAGGAGCAGTTCTTC.

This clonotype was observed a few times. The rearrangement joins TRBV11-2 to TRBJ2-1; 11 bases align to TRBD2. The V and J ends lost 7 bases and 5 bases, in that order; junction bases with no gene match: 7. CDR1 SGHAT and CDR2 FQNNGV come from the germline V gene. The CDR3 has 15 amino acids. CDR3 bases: TGTGCCAGCAACCATACTAGCGGGAGCAACAATGAGCAGTTCTTC. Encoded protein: CASNHTSGSNNEQFF.

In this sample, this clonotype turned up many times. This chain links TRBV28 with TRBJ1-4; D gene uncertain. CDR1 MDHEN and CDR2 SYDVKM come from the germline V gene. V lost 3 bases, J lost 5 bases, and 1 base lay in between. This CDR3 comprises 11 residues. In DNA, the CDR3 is TGTGCCAGCAGTTTCAATGAAAAACTGTTTTTT. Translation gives CASSFNEKLFF. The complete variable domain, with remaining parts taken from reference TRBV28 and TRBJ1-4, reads DVKVTQSSRYLVKRTGEKVFLECVQDMDHENMFWYRQDPGLGLRLIYFSYDVKMKEKGDIPEGYSVSREKKERFSLILESASTNQTSMYLCASSFNEKLFFGSGTQLSVL.

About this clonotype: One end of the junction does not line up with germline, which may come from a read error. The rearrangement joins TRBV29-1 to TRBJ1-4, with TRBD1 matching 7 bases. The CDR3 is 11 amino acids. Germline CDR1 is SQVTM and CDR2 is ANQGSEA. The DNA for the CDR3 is TGCAGTGTTGGGACAGACGAAAAACTGTTTTTT. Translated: CSVGTDEKLFF.

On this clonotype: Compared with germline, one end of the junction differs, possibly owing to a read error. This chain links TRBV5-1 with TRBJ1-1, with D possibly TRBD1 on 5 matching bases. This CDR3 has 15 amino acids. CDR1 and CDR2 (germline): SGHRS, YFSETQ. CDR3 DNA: TGCGTCAGCAGCTTGGCCGGAGGGGTAAGGACTGAAGCTTTCTTT. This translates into CVSSLAGGVRTEAFF.

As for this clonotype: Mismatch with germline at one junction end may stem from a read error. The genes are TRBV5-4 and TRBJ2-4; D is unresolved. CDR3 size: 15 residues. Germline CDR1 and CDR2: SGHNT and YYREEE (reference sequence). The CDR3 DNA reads TGTGCCAGCAGCTCCCCTAGTGGCAACAAAAACATTCGGTACTTC. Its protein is CASSSPSGNKNIRYF.

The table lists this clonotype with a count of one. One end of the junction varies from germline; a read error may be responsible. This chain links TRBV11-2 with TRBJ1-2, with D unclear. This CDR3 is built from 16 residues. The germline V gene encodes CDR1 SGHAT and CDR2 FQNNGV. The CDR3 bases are TGTGCTGGCAGCTTAGATTCGGTAGCCTATTCTCGAGGCTATACCTTC. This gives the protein CAGSLDSVAYSRGYTF.

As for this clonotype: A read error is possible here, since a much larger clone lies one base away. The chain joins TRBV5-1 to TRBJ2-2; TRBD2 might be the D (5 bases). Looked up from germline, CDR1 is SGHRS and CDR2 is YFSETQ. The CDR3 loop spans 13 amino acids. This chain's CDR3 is CASREGNTGELLF. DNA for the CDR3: TGCGCCAGCAGAGAGGGAAACACCGGGGAGCTGTTGTTT.

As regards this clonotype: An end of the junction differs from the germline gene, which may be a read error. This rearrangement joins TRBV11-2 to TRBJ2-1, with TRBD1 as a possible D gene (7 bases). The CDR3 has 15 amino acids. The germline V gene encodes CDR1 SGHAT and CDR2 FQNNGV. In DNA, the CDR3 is TGTGTCAGCAGCTTAGATCAGGGGGGTTTCAATGAGCAGTTCTTC. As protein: CVSSLDQGGFNEQFF.

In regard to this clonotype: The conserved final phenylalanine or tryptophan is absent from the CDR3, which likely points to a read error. The CDR3 loop is CSVGRGRSEKLFV. CDR3 nucleotide sequence: TGTAGCGTTGGCCGGGGGCGGAGTGAAAAACTGTTTGTT. V and J are TRBV29-1 and TRBJ1-4; the D gene is possibly TRBD1 (6 bases). Germline V gene sequence: CDR1 SQVTM, CDR2 ANQGSEA. This CDR3 has 13 amino acids.

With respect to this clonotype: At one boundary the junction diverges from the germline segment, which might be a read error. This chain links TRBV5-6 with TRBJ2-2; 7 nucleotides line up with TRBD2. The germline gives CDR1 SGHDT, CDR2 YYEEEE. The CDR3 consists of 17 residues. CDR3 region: CTSSLWGLMQTTGELFF. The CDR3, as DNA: TGTACCAGCAGCTTATGGGGACTAATGCAGACAACCGGGGAGCTGTTTTTT.

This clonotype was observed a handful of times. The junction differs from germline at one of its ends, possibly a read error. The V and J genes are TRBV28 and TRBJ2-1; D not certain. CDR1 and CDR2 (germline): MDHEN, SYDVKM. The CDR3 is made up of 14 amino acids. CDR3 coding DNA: TGTGCCAGCAGCCCTCGGAGTTCCTACAATGAGCATTTCTTC. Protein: CASSPRSSYNEHFF.

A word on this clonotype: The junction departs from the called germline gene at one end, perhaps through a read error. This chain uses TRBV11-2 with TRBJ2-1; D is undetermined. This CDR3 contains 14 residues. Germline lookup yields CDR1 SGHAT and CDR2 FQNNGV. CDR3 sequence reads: CASTPDGGYKEQFF. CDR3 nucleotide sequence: TGTGCCAGCACCCCCGATGGTGGCTACAAAGAGCAGTTTTTC.

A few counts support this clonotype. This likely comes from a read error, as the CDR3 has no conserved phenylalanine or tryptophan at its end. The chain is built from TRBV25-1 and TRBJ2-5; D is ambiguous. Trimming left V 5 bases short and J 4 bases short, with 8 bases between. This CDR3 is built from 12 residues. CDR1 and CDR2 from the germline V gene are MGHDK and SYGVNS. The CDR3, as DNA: TGTGCCAGCAGTCTAAACACAGAGACCCAGTACTTG. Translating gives CASSLNTETQYL.

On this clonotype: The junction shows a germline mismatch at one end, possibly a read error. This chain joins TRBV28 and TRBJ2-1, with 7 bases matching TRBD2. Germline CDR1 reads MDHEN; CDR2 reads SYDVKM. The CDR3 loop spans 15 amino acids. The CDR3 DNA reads TGTGCCAGCAGTCCACCCGAGACTAGCAGGAATGAGCACTTCTTC. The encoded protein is CASSPPETSRNEHFF. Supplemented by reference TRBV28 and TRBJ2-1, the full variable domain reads DVKVTQSSRYLVKRTGEKVFLECVQDMDHENMFWYRQDPGLGLRLIYFSYDVKMKEKGDIPEGYSVSREKKERFSLILESASTNQTSMYLCASSPPETSRNEHFFGPGTRLTVL.

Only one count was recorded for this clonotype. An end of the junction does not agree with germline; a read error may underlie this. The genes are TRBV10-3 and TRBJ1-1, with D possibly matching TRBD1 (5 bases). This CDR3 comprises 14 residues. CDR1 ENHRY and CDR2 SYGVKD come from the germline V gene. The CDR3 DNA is TGTGCCATCCAAAGGGGAGGAGTGAACAGTGAAGCTTTCTTT. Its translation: CAIQRGGVNSEAFF.

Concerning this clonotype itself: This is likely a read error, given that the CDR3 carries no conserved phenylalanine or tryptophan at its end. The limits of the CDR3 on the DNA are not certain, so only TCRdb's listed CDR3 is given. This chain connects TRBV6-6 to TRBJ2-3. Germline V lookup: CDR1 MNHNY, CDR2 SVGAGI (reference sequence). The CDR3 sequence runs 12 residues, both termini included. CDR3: CASNLGQETHYY.

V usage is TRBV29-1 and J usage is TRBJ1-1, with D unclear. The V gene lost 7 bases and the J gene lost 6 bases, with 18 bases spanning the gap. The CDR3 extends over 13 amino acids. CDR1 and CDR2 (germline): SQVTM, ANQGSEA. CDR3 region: CSAPEQLVAEAFF. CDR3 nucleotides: TGCAGCGCTCCGGAACAGCTGGTAGCTGAAGCTTTCTTT.